This entry features one T cell receptor beta chain sequence. The antigen remains unidentified. These data originate in a study of neoadjuvant anti-PD-1 for oral cavity cancer. Study in general: Patients without progression received a fourth nivolumab dose around day 43, then surgical resection on days 50-56.

The V gene end was trimmed by 3 bases and the J gene end by 0 bases; junction bases not matched to a gene: 4. CDR3 size: 16 residues. Germline lookup yields CDR1 MNHEY and CDR2 SMNVEV (reference sequence). Using immunoSEQ multiplex PCR, the repertoire was profiled, and TCRdb retains in-frame clones only, with some absent. The table lists about 14,000 clones, roughly three fifths of them singletons, with approximately 3% in the top ten. The patients had HPV-negative, locally advanced oral cavity squamous cell carcinoma. Study-wide points: Only a few patients per response group were TCR-analyzed; validation needed.

The sequence derives from a person aged 40 to 85 with oral cavity squamous cell carcinoma. The chain joins TRBV27 to TRBJ2-1, with 8 bases identical to TRBD2. The starting material was PBMCs, obtained before nivolumab (anti-PD-1) treatment. CDR3: CASSFSGTNSYNEQFF. CDR3 nucleotides: TGTGCCAGCAGTTTTAGCGGGACGAACTCCTACAATGAGCAGTTCTTC.